Below, 19 T cell receptor beta chains from the same sample are listed, as sequenced in a study of T cell responses to AZD1222 COVID-19 vaccine. Assay: immunoSEQ multiplex PCR; the TCRdb copy retains only in-frame clones and omits some. The repertoire holds some 70,000 clones, with 80% as singletons. The specimen was peripheral blood, collected 28 days after the second AZD1222 dose. The source of these receptors is an adult who received the AZD1222 COVID-19 vaccine.

The chain uses TRBV29-1 and TRBJ1-2; 10 bases match TRBD1. CDR3 length equals 12 residues. The germline CDR1 and CDR2 sequences are SQVTM and ANQGSEA. After removal of 8 bases from V and 6 bases from J, the junction contained 6 bases not matched to a gene. The CDR3 reads CSMTGTGDGYTF. CDR3 DNA sequence: TGCAGCATGACCGGGACAGGGGATGGCTACACCTTC.

The rearrangement joins TRBV10-3 to TRBJ1-5; D possibly corresponds to TRBD1 (6 bases). The CDR3 runs to 15 residues. Germline V gene sequence: CDR1 ENHRY, CDR2 SYGVKD. The ends were cut back, 6 bases at V and 1 base at J, with 13 bases in the middle. For the CDR3, the DNA is TGTGCCATCAGCGATTTAGGGGGGAGCAATCAGCCCCAGCATTTT. Translation gives CAISDLGGSNQPQHF.

The chain has TRBV18 and TRBJ1-1; a possible D gene is TRBD1 (5 bases). The V end was cut by 4 bases, the J end by 1 base, with 13 bases between. Germline values: CDR1 KGHSH, CDR2 LQKENI. This CDR3 contains 15 residues. Here the CDR3 reads CASSLLGRTNTEAFF. CDR3 DNA: TGTGCCAGCTCACTACTGGGACGGACGAACACTGAAGCTTTCTTT.

The rearrangement links TRBV11-2 to TRBJ2-7; D not certain. The length of the CDR3 is 14 residues. CDR1 is SGHAT, CDR2 FQNNGV, per germline. V was cut by 5 bases and J by 1 base, with 12 bases left in between. Here the CDR3 DNA reads TGTGCCAGCAGCCGCGTAGGAGCGTCCTACGAGCAGTACTTC. Protein sequence: CASSRVGASYEQYF.

The V call is TRBV28, the J call TRBJ2-5; no firm D call. The CDR3 length is 14 residues. V lost 5 bases and J lost 5, with 15 bases in between. CDR1 is MDHEN and CDR2 is SYDVKM in the germline V gene. DNA for the CDR3: TGTGCCAGCAGTAACCGACATGGCACGGAGACCCAGTACTTC. Protein: CASSNRHGTETQYF.

This chain connects TRBV9 to TRBJ2-1; D perhaps matches TRBD1 (6 bases). V was shortened by 0 bases and J by 2 bases, with 9 bases between the two germline ends. From germline, CDR1 is SGDLS and CDR2 YYNGEE. The CDR3 loop spans 15 amino acids. CDR3 protein: CASSVGGGTYNEQFF. The CDR3 DNA reads TGTGCCAGCAGCGTAGGAGGGGGAACCTACAATGAGCAGTTCTTC.

The chain couples TRBV12-3 or TRBV12-4 to TRBJ2-1, with TRBD2 as a possible D gene (5 bases). The CDR3 loop spans 13 amino acids. V dropped 6 bases and J dropped 8 bases, with 14 bases sitting between them. CDR3: CASSPDGVDEQFF. The CDR3 coding sequence is TGTGCCAGCAGCCCAGACGGGGTAGATGAGCAGTTCTTC.

The V and J genes are TRBV6-5 and TRBJ2-7; D might be TRBD1 (6 bases). The CDR3 sequence is 13 residues long. CDR1 is MNHEY and CDR2 is SVGAGI in the germline V gene. The V and J ends lost 6 bases and 5 bases respectively, with 14 bases between them. The CDR3, as DNA: TGTGCCAGCAGCAGGGGCGTTCACGACGAGCAGTACTTC. Amino acids: CASSRGVHDEQYF.

This clone is a singleton in its sample. The V call is TRBV4-3, the J call TRBJ1-1; TRBD1 agrees at 8 bases. The germline CDR1 and CDR2 sequences are LGHNA and YSLEER. CDR3 length equals 16 residues. Trimming cost V 0 bases and J 1 base; bases outside gene matches: 4. The CDR3 coding sequence is TGCGCCAGCAGCCAAGAGCAGGGGGCATGGAACACTGAAGCTTTCTTT. Its translation: CASSQEQGAWNTEAFF.

This clone was observed a single time. The chain has TRBV10-3 and TRBJ2-1; D possibly corresponds to TRBD2 (7 bases). CDR3 length equals 14 residues. V was pared by 6 bases and J by 5 bases, with 14 bases between. Germline V CDR1 and CDR2: ENHRY, SYGVKD. The CDR3 is CAIRGGAENNEQFF. The CDR3 DNA is TGTGCCATCAGGGGGGGGGCCGAAAACAATGAGCAGTTCTTC.

This clone was seen only once. The rearrangement joins TRBV3-1 (or the pseudogene TRBV3-2) to TRBJ1-5; D unresolved. Between the trimmed V and J ends, which lost 4 bases and 3 bases, there was a span of 13 bases. The V gene's germline CDR1 is LGHDT and CDR2 YNNKEL (reference sequence). CDR3 length: 15 amino acids. This chain's CDR3 is CASSRGGGPNQPQHF. The CDR3 bases are TGTGCCAGCAGCCGCGGTGGTGGCCCCAATCAGCCCCAGCATTTT.

The chain is built from TRBV19 and TRBJ2-2; TRBD1 matches 10 bases. This CDR3 has 17 amino acids. The V gene end was trimmed by 6 bases and the J gene end by 2 bases; junction bases not matched to a gene: 9. CDR1 is LNHDA, CDR2 SQIVND, per germline (reference sequence). In DNA form, the CDR3 reads TGTGCCAGTAGCCCCGGGACAGGGGTGCCCAACACCGGGGAGCTGTTTTTT. Translated, it gives CASSPGTGVPNTGELFF.

This clone was detected once. The J gene is TRBJ2-7, the V gene TRBV3-1 (or the pseudogene TRBV3-2), with D possibly being TRBD2 (6 bases). CDR3 size: 15 residues. Germline V lookup: CDR1 LGHDT, CDR2 YNNKEL (reference sequence). V was pared by 4 bases and J by 3 bases, with 16 bases between. CDR3 bases: TGTGCCAGCAGCCCCGGGAGTCAGAGTTACTACGAGCAGTACTTC. Amino acid sequence: CASSPGSQSYYEQYF.

This clone was detected only a few times. This chain connects TRBV3-1 (or the pseudogene TRBV3-2) to TRBJ1-5; a weak D match, TRBD1 (6 bases). The CDR3 spans 15 residues. Germline CDR1 LGHDT, CDR2 YNNKEL (reference sequence). The V end lost 3 bases, the J end lost 2 bases, and 11 bases lay between the germline ends. CDR3 nucleotide sequence: TGTGCCAGCAGCCATTCAGGGGCTCGCAATCAGCCCCAGCATTTT. Translated: CASSHSGARNQPQHF.

This sequence joins TRBV19 and TRBJ1-2; 9 nucleotides line up with TRBD1. The CDR3 is made up of 14 amino acids. Trimming took 2 bases from V and 6 from J; bases not matched to a gene: 4. Germline CDR1 reads LNHDA; CDR2 reads SQIVND (reference sequence). The CDR3 nucleotides read TGTGCCAGTAGTATAACACAGGGGGCCCATGGCTACACCTTC. Its protein product is CASSITQGAHGYTF.

The chain uses TRBV5-1 and TRBJ2-3; no clear D gene. The CDR3 extends over 17 amino acids. V lost 1 base and J lost 2, with 17 bases in between. The germline gives CDR1 SGHRS, CDR2 YFSETQ. Here the CDR3 DNA reads TGCGCCAGCAGCTTGTATTCGGGTGGGATGAACACAGATACGCAGTATTTT. Its protein is CASSLYSGGMNTDTQYF.

The J gene is TRBJ1-6, the V gene TRBV3-1 (or the pseudogene TRBV3-2), with TRBD1 identical over 7 bases. Per germline, CDR1 LGHDT and CDR2 YNNKEL (reference sequence). The CDR3 totals 13 residues. Losses at the gene ends were 4 bases for V and 14 bases for J; bases not matched to a gene: 8. DNA for the CDR3: TGTGCCAGCAGCCCACCAGGGGGGACAACCCTCCACTTT. Translating gives CASSPPGGTTLHF.

This chain connects TRBV24-1 to TRBJ2-2; D uncertain. Germline V gene data show CDR1 as KGHDR and CDR2 as SFDVKD. The CDR3 contains 14 residues. V lost 3 bases to trimming and J lost 6 bases, with 10 bases between them. As DNA, the CDR3 is TGTGCCACCAGTGATCCCTTCCGCTCCGGGGAGCTGTTTTTT. This codes for CATSDPFRSGELFF.

The chain links TRBV27 to TRBJ2-1; 9 bases are a match to TRBD1. With 6 bases clipped from V and 3 bases from J, the junction kept 3 bases outside the gene matches. CDR1 MNHEY and CDR2 SMNVEV come from the germline V gene (reference sequence). The CDR3 has 14 amino acids. CDR3 protein: CASRGQGIYNEQFF. The DNA of the CDR3 is TGTGCCAGCAGGGGACAGGGTATCTACAATGAGCAGTTCTTC.